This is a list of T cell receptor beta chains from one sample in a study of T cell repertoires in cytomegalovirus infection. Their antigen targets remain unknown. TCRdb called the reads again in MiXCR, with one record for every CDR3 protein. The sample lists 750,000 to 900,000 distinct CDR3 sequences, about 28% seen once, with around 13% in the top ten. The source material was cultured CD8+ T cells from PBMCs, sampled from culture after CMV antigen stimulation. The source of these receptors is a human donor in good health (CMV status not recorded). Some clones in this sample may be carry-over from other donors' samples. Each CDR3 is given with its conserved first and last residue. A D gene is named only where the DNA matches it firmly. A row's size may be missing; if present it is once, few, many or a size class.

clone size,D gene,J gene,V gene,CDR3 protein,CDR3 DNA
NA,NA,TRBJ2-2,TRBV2,CASSERSGKNTGELFF,TGTGCCAGCAGTGAAAGGTCGGGGAAGAACACCGGGGAGCTGTTTTTT
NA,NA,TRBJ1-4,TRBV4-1,CASSQGAGGEKLFF,TGCGCCAGCAGCCAAGGGGCAGGAGGTGAAAAACTGTTTTTT
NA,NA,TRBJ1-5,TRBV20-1,CSASGYSNQPQHF,TGCAGTGCTAGTGGCTATAGCAATCAGCCCCAGCATTTT
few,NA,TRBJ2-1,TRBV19,CASSLKAERVYNEQFF,TGTGCCAGTAGCCTCAAGGCAGAGAGAGTGTACAATGAGCAGTTCTTC
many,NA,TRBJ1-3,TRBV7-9,CASTQRAQGVIGNTIYF,TGTGCCAGCACCCAAAGGGCGCAGGGAGTGATTGGAAACACCATATATTTT
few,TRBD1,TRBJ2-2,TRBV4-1,CASSQHIPGQGSVVGELFF,TGCGCCAGCAGCCAACACATACCGGGACAGGGGTCAGTGGTCGGGGAGCTGTTTTTT
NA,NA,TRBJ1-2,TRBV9,CASSVGAGAKGYTF,TGTGCCAGCAGCGTAGGCGCGGGGGCTAAAGGCTACACCTTC
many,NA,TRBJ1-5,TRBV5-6,CASSPSRDSDSNQPQHF,TGTGCCAGCAGCCCCTCACGGGACTCTGATAGCAATCAGCCCCAGCATTTT
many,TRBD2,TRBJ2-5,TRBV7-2,CASSLGLAAQETQYF,TGTGCCAGCAGCTTAGGACTAGCAGCCCAAGAGACCCAGTACTTC
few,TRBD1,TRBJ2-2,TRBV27,CASSQTGSGELFF,TGTGCCAGCAGCCAGACAGGGTCCGGGGAGCTGTTTTTT
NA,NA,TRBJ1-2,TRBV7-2,CASSLRDPRDGYTF,TGTGCCAGCAGTCTACGGGACCCACGGGATGGCTACACCTTC